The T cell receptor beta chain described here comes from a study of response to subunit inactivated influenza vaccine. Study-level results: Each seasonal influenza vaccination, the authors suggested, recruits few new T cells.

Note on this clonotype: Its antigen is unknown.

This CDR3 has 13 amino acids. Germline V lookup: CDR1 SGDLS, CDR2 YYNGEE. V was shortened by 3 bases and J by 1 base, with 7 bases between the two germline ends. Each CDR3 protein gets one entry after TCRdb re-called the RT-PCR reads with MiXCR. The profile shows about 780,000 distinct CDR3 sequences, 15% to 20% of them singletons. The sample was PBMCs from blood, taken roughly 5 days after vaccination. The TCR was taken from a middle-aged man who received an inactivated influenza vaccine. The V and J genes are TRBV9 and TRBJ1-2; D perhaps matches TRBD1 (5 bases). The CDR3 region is CASSGGFNYGYTF. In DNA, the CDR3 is TGTGCCAGCAGCGGGGGGTTTAACTATGGCTACACCTTC.